This TCR beta chain stems from a study of T-cell reconstitution after alpha-beta-depleted transplantation in children. Whole-study findings and limits: Day-60 TCRbeta diversity that was high in some patients was derived from surviving recipient T cells and thymic progenitors. One year post-transplant, T-cell counts and diversity were largely derived from T cells produced anew. Expanded graft clones, several hundred of them, were reportedly the source of alpha-beta T cells about two months after transplant.

This CDR3 has 16 amino acids. Germline-derived CDR1 and CDR2 are MDHEN and SYDVKM. The germline V and J ends were trimmed by 8 bases and 0 bases, with 17 bases remaining between them. The authors prepared the TCRbeta library with unique molecular identifiers. MiXCR was run by TCRdb on the PCR reads, yielding one entry per CDR3 protein. The sample gives nearly 350,000 distinct CDR3 sequences, around 16% of which show up once; about 41% is in the top ten. Points on this clonotype: Antigen: not known.

Source: PBMCs, mostly from graft donor cells, taken 360 days after TCRalphabeta/CD19-depleted stem cell transplant. This TCR derives from a male patient aged 2 to 10 who had a stem cell transplant for acute lymphoblastic leukemia, so the T cells may come from the graft donor. The chain couples TRBV28 to TRBJ2-4, with D possibly being TRBD1 or TRBD2 (5 bases each). The CDR3 loop reads CASSELGTEAKNIQYF. The CDR3 DNA is TGTGCCAGCTCCGAGCTAGGGACCGAAGCCAAAAACATTCAGTACTTC.